These 23 T cell receptor beta chains were sequenced from one sample in a study of shared clonotypes between healthy human individuals. The repertoire was sequenced with immunoSEQ multiplex PCR; TCRdb's copy has only in-frame clones and lacks some. The profile shows roughly 2.6 million clones, around nine tenths of them singletons. Specimen: naive CD4+ T cells sorted from blood. Subset: CD45RA+ positively selected. These receptors were taken from a man aged 18 to 30 in good health.

V usage is TRBV29-1 and J usage is TRBJ2-3; D unresolved. Germline V CDR1 and CDR2: SQVTM, ANQGSEA. This CDR3 spans 14 amino acids. Trimming stripped 1 base from V and 2 bases from J, with 10 bases between. CDR3 amino acids: CSVEGNSYTDTQYF. The CDR3 DNA reads as TGCAGCGTTGAAGGGAATAGTTACACAGATACGCAGTATTTT.

Notes on this clone: The same CDR3 also results from other DNA sequences found in this sample. The chain has TRBV7-2 and TRBJ2-7, with D maybe TRBD1 (5 bases). CDR1 is SGHTA and CDR2 is FQGNSA in the germline V gene. This CDR3 is 14 amino acids long. V was pared by 1 base and J by 1 base, with 8 bases between. The CDR3 sequence: CASSLGGQSYEQYF. CDR3 bases: TGTGCCAGCAGCTTAGGGGGCCAGTCCTACGAGCAGTACTTC.

The chain has TRBV10-3 and TRBJ2-7; maybe TRBD2 (5 bases). CDR1 is ENHRY and CDR2 is SYGVKD in the germline V gene. The length of the CDR3 is 14 residues. Trimming stripped 4 bases from V and 0 bases from J, with 10 bases between. CDR3 in DNA: TGTGCCATCAGTGGGACTCAGAGCTCCTACGAGCAGTACTTC. Encoded protein: CAISGTQSSYEQYF.

The chain couples TRBV5-6 to TRBJ1-5, with a possible D match to TRBD1 (6 bases). Germline values: CDR1 SGHDT, CDR2 YYEEEE. The CDR3 contains 16 residues. With 3 bases removed from V and 0 bases from J, the gap between germline ends came to 13 bases. As DNA, the CDR3 is TGTGCCAGCAGCTCGGGGGGGCTTTATAGCAATCAGCCCCAGCATTTT. Its translation: CASSSGGLYSNQPQHF.

Only one count was recorded for this clone. The CDR3 spells CASSLGGGGQGSYGYTF. Here the CDR3 DNA reads TGTGCCAGCAGCTTGGGAGGTGGAGGACAGGGGTCCTATGGCTACACCTTC. The chain recombines TRBV5-4 with TRBJ1-2, with 9 bases that match TRBD1. This CDR3 is 17 amino acids long. Germline CDR1 SGHNT, CDR2 YYREEE (reference sequence). The V gene end was trimmed by 0 bases and the J gene end by 4 bases; junction bases not matched to a gene: 10.

The rearrangement links TRBV30 to TRBJ2-1, with a tentative D call TRBD2 (6 bases). The V and J ends lost 4 bases and 4 bases respectively, with 11 bases between them. The CDR3 runs to 13 residues. Germline V lookup: CDR1 GTSNPN, CDR2 SVGIG (reference sequence). DNA for the CDR3: TGTGCCTGGAATCCCGGGACTTACAATGAGCAGTTCTTC. Its protein product is CAWNPGTYNEQFF.

The rearrangement links TRBV25-1 to TRBJ2-1; 10 nucleotides match TRBD1. The CDR3 consists of 15 residues. Germline trimming cut 7 bases from V and 4 bases from J; bases unmatched to any gene: 7. From germline, CDR1 is MGHDK and CDR2 SYGVNS. This chain's CDR3 is CASIPRDRGYNEQFF. CDR3 in DNA: TGTGCCAGCATTCCCCGGGACAGGGGTTACAATGAGCAGTTCTTC.

The chain recombines TRBV25-1 with TRBJ2-7, with 7 bases aligning to TRBD1. The CDR3 is 13 residues long. CDR1 and CDR2 (germline): MGHDK, SYGVNS. After removal of 4 bases from V and 4 bases from J, the junction contained 4 bases not matched to a gene. CDR3 amino acids: CASSGDSKYEQYF. The CDR3 DNA reads TGTGCCAGCAGTGGGGACAGTAAGTACGAGCAGTACTTC.

The chain has TRBV6-6 and TRBJ2-7; a possible D gene is TRBD1 (6 bases). This CDR3 has 12 residues. Germline V CDR1 and CDR2: MNHNY, SVGAGI (reference sequence). V was pared by 2 bases and J by 6 bases, with 8 bases between. The CDR3 reads CASSYPQGEQYF. The CDR3 nucleotides read TGTGCCAGCAGTTACCCACAGGGCGAGCAGTACTTC.

V is TRBV5-1 and J is TRBJ2-7; the match to TRBD1 covers 9 bases. Germline-derived CDR1 and CDR2 are SGHRS and YFSETQ. The CDR3 covers 16 residues. The junction had 14 bases not matched to a gene; V was cut back by 4 bases and J by 6 bases. CDR3 sequence reads: CASSHGLTGGESEQYF. CDR3 in DNA: TGCGCCAGCAGCCACGGCCTCACAGGGGGCGAGTCCGAGCAGTACTTC.

The rearrangement links TRBV30 to TRBJ2-7; D tentatively fits TRBD1 or TRBD2 (6 bases each). Germline V gene data show CDR1 as GTSNPN and CDR2 as SVGIG (reference sequence). V was cut by 0 bases and J by 5 bases, with 23 bases left in between. The CDR3 length is 17 residues. As DNA, the CDR3 is TGTGCCTGGAGTGTAACCCGCGGGACACAACTTAACCACGAGCAGTACTTC. Translating it yields CAWSVTRGTQLNHEQYF.

With respect to this clone: At the DNA level, this CDR3 is encoded by other sequences in the same sample as well. This chain links TRBV18 with TRBJ2-5, with a weak D call TRBD2 (5 bases). CDR1 and CDR2 from the germline V gene are KGHSH and LQKENI. The ends were cut back, 3 bases at V and 4 bases at J, with 9 bases in the middle. The CDR3 runs 13 residues. CDR3 sequence (DNA): TGTGCCAGCTCACCGGGCGCGGGAGAGACCCAGTACTTC. Translating it yields CASSPGAGETQYF. The full variable domain, rest sourced from reference TRBV18 and TRBJ2-5, is NAGVMQNPRHLVRRRGQEARLRCSPMKGHSHVYWYRQLPEEGLKFMVYLQKENIIDESGMPKERFSAEFPKEGPSILRIQQVVRGDSAAYFCASSPGAGETQYFGPGTRLLVL.

The J gene is TRBJ2-3, the V gene TRBV2; a possible D gene is TRBD2 (6 bases). Per germline, CDR1 SNHLY and CDR2 FYNNEI. This CDR3 is 12 amino acids long. V was cut by 9 bases and J by 4 bases, with 11 bases left in between. The DNA for the CDR3 is TGTGCCAGGGGGCGGGGTGCAGATACGCAGTATTTT. This encodes CARGRGADTQYF.

The chain couples TRBV4-1 to TRBJ1-5; weak D call: TRBD1 (5 bases). V shed 4 bases and J shed 3 bases, with 13 bases lying between them. The CDR3 covers 15 residues. Germline V gene data show CDR1 as MGHRA and CDR2 as YSYEKL. In DNA, the CDR3 is TGCGCCAGCAGCCTACTAAGGGGTGACAATCAGCCCCAGCATTTT. As protein: CASSLLRGDNQPQHF.

As for this clone: At the DNA level, this CDR3 is encoded by other sequences in the same sample as well. The gene calls are TRBV15 and TRBJ2-6; 9 nucleotides line up with TRBD1. The germline V gene encodes CDR1 LNHNV and CDR2 YYDKDF (reference sequence). V lost 8 bases and J lost 4; bases outside the gene matches: 6. This CDR3 spans 15 amino acids. CDR3 protein: CATSTGGSGANVLTF. DNA of the CDR3: TGTGCCACCTCCACAGGGGGCTCCGGGGCCAACGTCCTGACTTTC.

Here the CDR3 DNA reads TGTGCCTGGAGTGACAGGGGGCATGAGCAGTTCTTC. Residues: CAWSDRGHEQFF. The V call is TRBV30, the J call TRBJ2-1, with 9 bases aligning to TRBD1. The CDR3 length is 12 residues. Trimming removed 1 base from V and 8 bases from J; junction bases left unmatched: 0. The V gene's germline CDR1 is GTSNPN and CDR2 SVGIG (reference sequence).

The V gene is TRBV30, the J gene TRBJ2-3, with D possibly matching TRBD2 (6 bases). Germline V gives CDR1 GTSNPN, CDR2 SVGIG (reference sequence). This CDR3 is 14 amino acids long. Trimming pared 1 base from V and 6 bases from J, leaving 14 bases between. In DNA, the CDR3 is TGTGCCTGGAGTGCGACTAGGTCCCTCGATACGCAGTATTTT. As protein: CAWSATRSLDTQYF.

This clone was seen a handful of times. The identical CDR3 is also encoded by other nucleotide sequences in the sample. The chain couples TRBV10-1 to TRBJ2-2; the D is unclear. The germline V gene encodes CDR1 WNHNN and CDR2 SYGVQD (reference sequence). V lost 6 bases, J lost 5 bases, and 7 bases lay in between. The CDR3 totals 12 residues. CDR3 region: CASSSRTGELFF. As DNA, the CDR3 is TGCGCCAGCAGCAGTCGTACCGGGGAGCTGTTTTTT.

Remarks on this clone: Other DNA variants within this sample encode the same CDR3. This chain uses TRBV6-5 with TRBJ1-5; D gene ambiguous. Germline assignment: CDR1 MNHEY and CDR2 SVGAGI. The CDR3 has 13 residues. The V end was cut by 5 bases, the J end by 4 bases, with 9 bases between. CDR3 loop: CASSPGRNQPQHF. In DNA, the CDR3 is TGTGCCAGCAGTCCGGGAAGGAATCAGCCCCAGCATTTT.

Concerning this clone itself: Different DNA sequences within this sample yield the same CDR3. J is TRBJ1-2 and V is TRBV7-2; no clear D gene. The V and J ends lost 2 bases and 4 bases respectively, with 5 bases between them. This CDR3 has 12 amino acids. In germline, CDR1 is SGHTA, CDR2 FQGNSA. The CDR3 sequence: CASSLRAYGYTF. The CDR3, as DNA: TGTGCCAGCAGCTTACGGGCCTATGGCTACACCTTC.

Notes on this clone: This sample includes further DNA sequences coding for the same CDR3. The V call is TRBV6-5, the J call TRBJ2-7; a weak D match, TRBD1 (5 bases). Germline-derived CDR1 and CDR2 are MNHEY and SVGAGI. V was cut by 6 bases and J by 2 bases, with 8 bases left in between. This CDR3 has 12 residues. The chain's CDR3 is CASSGQTYEQYF. The CDR3 DNA reads TGTGCCAGCAGCGGACAAACCTACGAGCAGTACTTC.

V is TRBV6-4 and J is TRBJ2-4, with 7 bases identical to TRBD2. The CDR3 is made up of 12 amino acids. Germline CDR1 MRHNA, CDR2 SNTAGT. V gave up 2 bases and J gave up 11 bases; unmatched junction bases: 3. The CDR3 reads CASSDGGGVQYF. CDR3 bases: TGTGCCAGCAGTGACGGTGGGGGGGTTCAGTACTTC.

The chain couples TRBV11-2 to TRBJ2-7, with D possibly being TRBD2 (5 bases). Germline V gene sequence: CDR1 SGHAT, CDR2 FQNNGV. This CDR3 comprises 14 residues. Trimming removed 5 bases at V and 1 base at J, with 12 bases between. CDR3 DNA sequence: TGTGCCAGCAGCCCTATTCGAGGGTCCTACGAGCAGTACTTC. Translated, it gives CASSPIRGSYEQYF.